The 24 T cell receptor beta chains presented below share a single source sample, sequenced in a study of cytomegalovirus exposure and HLA in healthy donors. The PCR contained 60 Vbeta and 13 Jbeta primers. TCRdb's copy holds only in-frame clones and misses some; the assay was immunoSEQ multiplex PCR. The data show approximately 110,000 clones, with over 60% seen just once and around 1.8% held by the top ten. Material for sequencing was PBMCs. The receptors were sampled from a man between 50 and 59 years old in good health and CMV-seronegative.

The CDR3 protein is CASSSGGQRNYEQYF. The CDR3 nucleotides are TGCGCCAGCAGCTCCGGAGGACAGAGAAACTACGAGCAGTACTTC. The chain employs TRBV5-1 and TRBJ2-7; maybe TRBD1 (6 bases). Germline lookup yields CDR1 SGHRS and CDR2 YFSETQ. This CDR3 spans 15 amino acids. V lost 3 bases and J 3 bases, leaving 16 bases between the germline ends.

V gene TRBV7-9 combines with J gene TRBJ2-5; 8 nucleotides match TRBD2. The germline V gene encodes CDR1 SEHNR and CDR2 FQNEAQ (reference sequence). Trimming took 6 bases from V and 5 from J; bases not matched to a gene: 8. The CDR3 length is 14 residues. The CDR3 DNA sequence: TGTGCCAGCAGGCCGGGAGGGGGTGTGGAGACCCAGTACTTC. Its protein is CASRPGGGVETQYF. Based on the CDR3 plus reference TRBV7-9 and TRBJ2-5, the full variable domain is DTGVSQNPRHKITKRGQNVTFRCDPISEHNRLYWYRQTLGQGPEFLTYFQNEAQLEKSRLLSDRFSAERPKGSFSTLEIQRTEQGDSAMYLCASRPGGGVETQYFGPGTRLLVL.

The chain couples TRBV6-6 to TRBJ2-2, with TRBD1 as a possible D gene (5 bases). The V and J ends lost 3 bases and 0 bases respectively, with 11 bases between them. Germline values: CDR1 MNHNY, CDR2 SVGAGI (reference sequence). This CDR3 has 16 residues. The CDR3 DNA reads TGTGCCAGCAGTTATCTCGACAGTGCGAACACCGGGGAGCTGTTTTTT. This encodes CASSYLDSANTGELFF.

The chain links TRBV5-1 to TRBJ1-3; TRBD1 aligns across 7 bases. The CDR3 is 17 residues long. The germline gives CDR1 SGHRS, CDR2 YFSETQ. V lost 4 bases and J lost 0; bases outside the gene matches: 10. The CDR3: CASSTGTAPYSGNTIYF. The CDR3 region has the DNA TGCGCCAGCAGCACAGGGACAGCCCCATACTCTGGAAACACCATATATTTT.

The rearrangement joins TRBV4-1 to TRBJ2-3, with 7 bases fitting TRBD2. This CDR3 region has 21 residues. The germline CDR1 and CDR2 sequences are MGHRA and YSYEKL. With 1 base clipped from V and 0 bases from J, the junction kept 19 bases outside the gene matches. The CDR3 protein is CASSQALASGTYSASTDTQYF. The CDR3 DNA is TGCGCCAGCAGCCAAGCCTTGGCTAGCGGAACCTATTCTGCTAGCACAGATACGCAGTATTTT.

The chain couples TRBV5-4 to TRBJ1-1, with D unresolved. In germline, CDR1 is SGHNT, CDR2 YYREEE (reference sequence). The V end was cut by 1 base, the J end by 3 bases, with 13 bases between. There are 15 residues in the CDR3. The CDR3 DNA reads TGTGCCAGCAGCTTGCTAGGATCCTCCGACACTGAAGCTTTCTTT. Its protein is CASSLLGSSDTEAFF.

The chain couples TRBV4-1 to TRBJ1-2, with D possibly TRBD1 on 6 matching bases. Between the trimmed V and J ends, which lost 3 bases and 6 bases, there was a span of 26 bases. CDR1 and CDR2 (germline): MGHRA, YSYEKL. This CDR3 has 18 residues. Here the CDR3 DNA reads TGCGCCAGCAGCCATCGTTCTTACCGGGACATCGGTTTGGATGGCTACACCTTC. Amino acid sequence: CASSHRSYRDIGLDGYTF.

This clone was recorded a few times. The CDR3 sequence: CASSLVGDGEQYF. The DNA for the CDR3 is TGTGCCAGCAGCTTAGTAGGGGATGGCGAGCAGTACTTC. The chain recombines TRBV7-9 with TRBJ2-7, with D tentatively TRBD1 (5 bases). Trimming took 1 base from V and 6 from J, leaving 10 bases between them. The CDR3 sequence is 13 residues long. Germline V CDR1 and CDR2: SEHNR, FQNEAQ (reference sequence). Variable domain in full (rest from reference TRBV7-9 and TRBJ2-7): DTGVSQNPRHKITKRGQNVTFRCDPISEHNRLYWYRQTLGQGPEFLTYFQNEAQLEKSRLLSDRFSAERPKGSFSTLEIQRTEQGDSAMYLCASSLVGDGEQYFGPGTRLTVT.

This chain uses TRBV6-1 with TRBJ2-7; 10 positions agree with TRBD1. Trimming took 2 bases from V and 5 from J; bases not matched to a gene: 3. Germline V gene lookup returns CDR1 MNHNS and CDR2 SASEGT. The CDR3 contains 14 residues. The chain's CDR3 is CASSEQTGGHEQYF. The CDR3 DNA reads TGTGCCAGCAGTGAACAGACAGGGGGCCACGAGCAGTACTTC.

This clone was picked up a small number of times. The chain employs TRBV28 and TRBJ1-2; no definite D call. The CDR3 has 18 residues. The germline V gene encodes CDR1 MDHEN and CDR2 SYDVKM. The V and J ends lost 3 bases and 0 bases respectively, with 20 bases between them. CDR3 DNA sequence: TGTGCCAGCAGTTTCCCTGGAGGGCTTTACTCAGCTAACTATGGCTACACCTTC. The encoded protein is CASSFPGGLYSANYGYTF.

For this clone: The junction and the germline gene differ at one end; a read error may be behind it. The CDR3 region has the DNA TGTGTCAGCAGCTTAGGTGGCATGAACTATGGCTACACCTTC. Translated, it gives CVSSLGGMNYGYTF. The chain has TRBV7-9 and TRBJ1-2, with D unresolved. The CDR3 totals 14 residues. CDR1 and CDR2 (germline): SEHNR, FQNEAQ (reference sequence).

This chain uses TRBV27 with TRBJ1-3; 8 positions agree with TRBD1. The DNA end favors TRBJ2-2, so the J call may be wrong. In germline, CDR1 is MNHEY, CDR2 SMNVEV (reference sequence). The length of the CDR3 is 18 residues. CDR3 region: CASSLQDRALLLGGELFF. Here the CDR3 DNA reads TGTGCCAGCAGTTTACAGGACAGGGCTCTTCTACTGGGCGGGGAGCTGTTTTTT.

This clone was seen a few times. This chain connects TRBV19 to TRBJ1-6; TRBD1 is a possible D gene (5 bases). The CDR3 loop spans 15 amino acids. Per germline, CDR1 LNHDA and CDR2 SQIVND (reference sequence). The germline V and J ends were trimmed by 3 bases and 10 bases, with 16 bases remaining between them. The chain's CDR3 is CASSIADTKGSPLHF. As DNA, the CDR3 is TGTGCCAGTAGTATCGCTGACACTAAGGGGTCACCCCTCCACTTT.

V usage is TRBV7-2 and J usage is TRBJ2-3; TRBD2 matches 12 bases. The CDR3 sequence is 17 residues long. CDR1 SGHTA and CDR2 FQGNSA come from the germline V gene. J gave up 9 bases and V 0 bases, and 10 bases lay outside the gene matches. The CDR3 is CASSLAVRASGGATQYF. CDR3 nucleotides: TGTGCCAGCAGCTTAGCTGTTCGGGCTAGCGGGGGGGCCACGCAGTATTTT.

A note on this clone: The identical CDR3 is also encoded by other nucleotide sequences in the sample. This chain links TRBV11-3 with TRBJ2-7, with unresolved D. Trimming stripped 4 bases from V and 3 bases from J, with 13 bases between. Germline V gene sequence: CDR1 SGHNT, CDR2 YENEEA. The CDR3 runs 14 residues. CDR3 in amino acids: CASSSDPGGYEQYF. The CDR3 DNA reads as TGTGCCAGCAGCTCAGACCCCGGCGGCTACGAGCAGTACTTC.

The chain couples TRBV27 to TRBJ2-1; perhaps TRBD1 as D (5 bases). Per germline, CDR1 MNHEY and CDR2 SMNVEV (reference sequence). The CDR3 consists of 15 residues. Trimming pared 1 base from V and 7 bases from J, leaving 14 bases between. DNA of the CDR3: TGTGCCAGCAGTTTATGGCAGGGCAATTTTAATGAGCAGTTCTTC. Its translation: CASSLWQGNFNEQFF.

The V gene is TRBV6-5, the J gene TRBJ2-7; 8 bases match TRBD2. The CDR3 extends over 14 amino acids. Germline values: CDR1 MNHEY, CDR2 SVGAGI. V was pared by 6 bases and J by 2 bases, with 6 bases of the junction left unmatched. CDR3 sequence: CASSPPGGAYEQYF. Written as DNA, the CDR3 is TGTGCCAGCAGCCCCCCGGGGGGGGCCTACGAGCAGTACTTC.

A few counts support this clone. The chain links TRBV12-5 to TRBJ2-1; the match to TRBD1 covers 8 bases. V was clipped by 1 base and J by 3 bases; unmatched bases: 2. CDR1 is LGHNT and CDR2 is FRNRAP in the germline V gene. The CDR3 runs to 15 residues. The CDR3 DNA reads TGTGCTAGTGGTTTGGGACAGGGGTACTACAATGAGCAGTTCTTC. It specifies CASGLGQGYYNEQFF.

In DNA, the CDR3 is TGTGCCAGCAGCAATGGACTAGCGGGGGGTCCGGAGCAGTTCTTC. Its translation is CASSNGLAGGPEQFF. The chain couples TRBV7-3 to TRBJ2-1; TRBD2 matches 14 bases. With V trimmed by 5 bases and J by 10 bases, 7 bases remained unmatched. Germline V gene data show CDR1 as SGHTA and CDR2 as FQGTGA. There are 15 residues in the CDR3.

The rearrangement uses TRBV9 and TRBJ2-4; a weak D match, TRBD1 (6 bases). Germline values: CDR1 SGDLS, CDR2 YYNGEE. The V gene lost 3 bases and the J gene lost 1 base, with 8 bases spanning the gap. The CDR3 extends over 14 amino acids. DNA of the CDR3: TGTGCCAGCAGCGCAGGGGAGGCCAAAAACATTCAGTACTTC. This sequence encodes CASSAGEAKNIQYF.

The rearrangement uses TRBV5-1 and TRBJ2-3; 7 nucleotides agree with TRBD2. V lost 6 bases, J lost 0 bases, and 10 bases stayed unmatched. This CDR3 is 16 amino acids long. Germline V lookup: CDR1 SGHRS, CDR2 YFSETQ. DNA of the CDR3: TGCGCCAGCAATGTGAACGGAGCGGGGAGCACAGATACGCAGTATTTT. Amino acids: CASNVNGAGSTDTQYF.

This clone occurred a few times. V gene TRBV5-8 combines with J gene TRBJ2-1, with a possible D match to TRBD1 (7 bases). CDR1 and CDR2 from the germline V gene are SGHTS and YDEGEE. The CDR3 totals 17 residues. The V end was cut by 3 bases, the J end by 7 bases, with 23 bases between. The CDR3 is CASSWARGVEGVNEQFF. DNA of the CDR3: TGTGCCAGCAGCTGGGCCAGGGGGGTGGAAGGGGTAAATGAGCAGTTCTTC. Filled out from reference TRBV5-8 and TRBJ2-1, the complete variable domain reads EAGVTQSPTHLIKTRGQQATLRCSPISGHTSVYWYQQALGLGLQFLLWYDEGEERNRGNFPPRFSGRQFPNYSSELNVNALELEDSALYLCASSWARGVEGVNEQFFGPGTRLTVL.

For this clone: At the DNA level, this CDR3 is encoded by other sequences in the same sample as well. This chain joins TRBV6-5 and TRBJ2-3; 8 positions agree with TRBD2. This CDR3 has 14 amino acids. CDR1 is MNHEY and CDR2 is SVGAGI in the germline V gene. J lost 2 bases, V lost 4 bases, and 2 bases had no gene match. CDR3 in DNA: TGTGCCAGCAGTTGGCGGGGGGACACAGATACGCAGTATTTT. The encoded protein is CASSWRGDTDTQYF.

This clone was seen a few times. The rearrangement joins TRBV5-1 to TRBJ1-6; 7 positions agree with TRBD1. V gave up 3 bases and J gave up 5 bases; unmatched junction bases: 5. The CDR3 is 15 amino acids. CDR1 SGHRS and CDR2 YFSETQ come from the germline V gene. This CDR3 is CASSSDRTHNSPLHF. The CDR3 DNA follows: TGCGCCAGCAGCTCGGACAGGACTCATAATTCACCCCTCCACTTT. Drawing the rest from reference TRBV5-1 and TRBJ1-6, the complete variable domain is KAGVTQTPRYLIKTRGQQVTLSCSPISGHRSVSWYQQTPGQGLQFLFEYFSETQRNKGNFPGRFSGRQFSNSRSEMNVSTLELGDSALYLCASSSDRTHNSPLHFGNGTRLTVT.